A selection of T cell receptor beta chains follows, all from one sample in a study of T cell changes during pregnancy in multiple sclerosis. Sequenced by immunoSEQ multiplex PCR; TCRdb stores in-frame clones only, minus some. The repertoire includes more than 80,000 clones, roughly nine tenths of them detected once, and less than 2% sits in the top ten. The sample consisted of peripheral blood, taken before pregnancy. The source of these receptors is a female donor with multiple sclerosis, enrolled in a pregnancy study. Both conserved end residues are part of each CDR3. A D gene is named only where the DNA matches it firmly. Some rows have no size entry. The others give once, few or many, or a class for an expanded clone.

>TRBJ2-7|TRBV19|.|.
CASSRRLVSSYEQYF
TGTGCCAGTAGTAGGCGACTGGTTTCCTCCTACGAGCAGTACTTC
>TRBJ2-1|TRBV4-1|.|.
CASSTNAGGGQEYNEQFF
TGCGCCAGCTCAACAAATGCGGGCGGGGGCCAGGAGTACAATGAGCAGTTCTTC
>TRBJ1-2|TRBV1|once|.
CTSSPTGADGYTF
TGCACCAGCAGCCCAACGGGAGCAGATGGCTACACCTTC
>TRBJ1-4|TRBV7-9|.|TRBD1
CASNPTGGTNEKLFF
TGTGCCAGCAACCCGACAGGGGGTACTAATGAAAAACTGTTTTTT
>TRBJ1-5|TRBV19|.|.
CASGEASYGPQHF
TGTGCCAGTGGCGAGGCCTCGTACGGGCCCCAGCATTTT
>TRBJ1-2|TRBV19|.|.
CASSIAQGNYGYTF
TGTGCCAGTAGTATAGCGCAGGGGAACTATGGCTACACCTTC
>TRBJ2-7|TRBV2|.|.
CASRWGTSNFEQYF
TGTGCCAGCAGGTGGGGGACTTCTAATTTCGAGCAGTACTTC
>TRBJ2-5|TRBV27|.|TRBD1
CASSLGTGGKETQYF
TGTGCCAGCAGTTTAGGGACAGGGGGTAAAGAGACCCAGTACTTC
>TRBJ2-2|TRBV18|.|.
CASSPERAANTGELFF
TGTGCCAGCTCACCAGAGCGGGCGGCGAACACCGGGGAGCTGTTTTTT
>TRBJ2-3|TRBV5-1|.|TRBD2
CASSSGTSGRAPDTQYF
TGCGCCAGCAGCTCAGGGACTAGCGGGAGGGCCCCAGATACGCAGTATTTT
>TRBJ2-1|TRBV2|.|.
CASSLRRDSYNEQFF
TGTGCCAGCAGCTTGCGACGGGACTCCTACAATGAGCAGTTCTTC
>TRBJ2-7|TRBV18|.|.
CASSPETYEQYF
TGTGCCAGCTCACCAGAGACCTACGAGCAGTACTTC
>TRBJ2-2|TRBV10-3|once|.
CAIRPTGTGELFF
TGTGCCATCAGACCAACAGGGACCGGGGAGCTGTTTTTT
>TRBJ2-1|TRBV7-9|.|TRBD1
CASSETGPDEQFF
TGTGCCAGCAGCGAGACAGGGCCCGATGAGCAGTTCTTC
>TRBJ2-5|TRBV5-1|.|.
CASSPTWTDDSETQYF
TGCGCCAGCAGCCCCACATGGACAGACGATAGTGAGACCCAGTACTTC
>TRBJ1-2|TRBV4-1|.|.
CASSRMGGGFHGYTF
TGCGCCAGCAGCCGCATGGGGGGTGGGTTTCATGGCTACACCTTC
>TRBJ1-1|TRBV7-9|.|TRBD1
CASRSTGDTEAFF
TGTGCCAGCAGGTCCACAGGGGATACTGAAGCTTTCTTT
>TRBJ1-4|TRBV15|.|.
CATSSGEKNEKLFF
TGTGCCACCAGCAGCGGAGAGAAGAATGAAAAACTGTTTTTT
>TRBJ2-7|TRBV6-5|once|TRBD1
CASSQGQGSSYEQYF
TGTGCCAGCAGCCAAGGACAGGGCAGCTCCTACGAGCAGTACTTC
>TRBJ1-5|TRBV4-1|few|.
CASSQVGGFNQPQHF
TGCGCCAGCAGCCAAGTTGGGGGCTTCAATCAGCCCCAGCATTTT
>TRBJ2-7|TRBV2|many|.
CASSEVGLPEQYF
TGTGCCAGCAGTGAAGTGGGCCTCCCCGAGCAGTACTTC
>TRBJ2-3|TRBV28|.|.
CASSFLLEDQSQYF
TGTGCCAGCAGTTTCTTACTGGAGGACCAGTCGCAGTATTTT
>TRBJ2-3|TRBV5-1|.|.
CASGAGGTDTQYF
TGCGCCAGCGGGGCAGGGGGCACAGATACGCAGTATTTT
>TRBJ1-5|TRBV27|.|.
CARPPPGLGQPQHF
TGTGCCAGACCCCCCCCAGGGTTGGGTCAGCCCCAGCATTTT
>TRBJ2-7|TRBV5-1|.|.
CASSLDGTSYEQYF
TGCGCCAGCAGCTTGGATGGCACCTCCTACGAGCAGTACTTC
>TRBJ2-1|TRBV7-9|.|.
CASLPRYNEQFF
TGTGCCAGCCTTCCTAGGTACAATGAGCAGTTCTTC
>TRBJ1-3|TRBV6-6|.|.
CASSPRNLYSGNTIYF
TGTGCCAGCAGTCCGAGAAACCTCTACTCTGGAAACACCATATATTTT
>TRBJ2-6|TRBV19|.|TRBD2
CASSIIGSGSWSGANVLTF
TGTGCCAGTAGTATTATTGGTAGCGGGAGTTGGTCTGGGGCCAACGTCCTGACTTTC
>TRBJ2-1|TRBV7-3|.|TRBD2
CASSPQAGSSYNEQFF
TGTGCCAGCAGCCCCCAAGCGGGGAGCTCCTACAATGAGCAGTTCTTC
>TRBJ1-3|TRBV6-5|.|.
CASMRPGGNTIYF
TGTGCCAGCATGAGGCCAGGGGGAAACACCATATATTTT
>TRBJ1-6|TRBV6-6|.|TRBD1
CASTPTGDNSPLHF
TGTGCCAGTACGCCGACAGGGGATAATTCACCCCTCCACTTT
>TRBJ1-1|TRBV6-5|.|.
CASSPRQNTEAFF
TGTGCCAGCAGTCCCAGGCAGAACACTGAAGCTTTCTTT
>TRBJ2-1|TRBV6-1|.|TRBD1
CASRAYRGLGDEQFF
TGTGCCAGCAGAGCCTACAGGGGGCTCGGCGATGAGCAGTTCTTC
>TRBJ1-4|TRBV28|.|TRBD1
CASMEGAKATNEKLFF
TGTGCCAGCATGGAGGGGGCGAAAGCAACTAATGAAAAACTGTTTTTT
>TRBJ2-7|TRBV5-5|once|TRBD1
CASNPPDRNEQYF
TGTGCCAGCAACCCCCCGGACAGGAACGAGCAGTACTTC
>TRBJ2-3|TRBV7-2|.|TRBD2
CASSLFGRARGDTQYF
TGTGCCAGCAGCTTATTTGGGAGGGCCCGGGGAGATACGCAGTATTTT
>TRBJ2-6|TRBV5-6|once|.
CASSWDTIFSGANVLTF
TGTGCCAGCAGCTGGGACACCATCTTCTCTGGGGCCAACGTCCTGACTTTC
>TRBJ1-2|TRBV7-9|.|.
CASSFLGDLSYTF
TGTGCCAGCAGCTTTTTAGGGGATTTGAGCTACACCTTC
>TRBJ2-2|TRBV18|.|.
CASSRTGDTGELFF
TGTGCCAGCTCACGGACGGGAGACACCGGGGAGCTGTTTTTT
>TRBJ2-3|TRBV30|.|TRBD2
CASRRDYGTDTQYF
TGTGCCTCTCGTCGGGACTACGGCACAGATACGCAGTATTTT
>TRBJ2-3|TRBV5-1|.|.
CASSPGQPGTDTQYF
TGCGCCAGCAGCCCAGGACAGCCCGGAACAGATACGCAGTATTTT
>TRBJ1-3|TRBV30|few|.
CAWKRYGNTIYF
TGTGCCTGGAAGCGTTACGGAAACACCATATATTTT
>TRBJ2-2|TRBV10-3|.|.
CAISLEVVAGELFF
TGTGCCATCTCCCTTGAGGTTGTCGCCGGGGAGCTGTTTTTT
>TRBJ1-4|TRBV4-2|.|.
CASSQDGQLSNEKLFF
TGTGCCAGCAGCCAAGATGGCCAACTAAGTAATGAAAAACTGTTTTTT
>TRBJ2-6|TRBV25-1|.|.
CASRAPGSSGANVLTF
TGTGCCAGCAGGGCCCCGGGGAGCTCTGGGGCCAACGTCCTGACTTTC
>TRBJ2-3|TRBV11-1|.|.
CASSLSRWGGPDTQYF
TGTGCCAGCAGCTTGAGTCGTTGGGGGGGCCCAGATACGCAGTATTTT
>TRBJ1-5|TRBV28|.|.
CASSLPSNQPQHF
TGTGCCAGCAGTTTGCCTAGTAATCAGCCCCAGCATTTT